The source of this T cell receptor beta chain is a study of T cell repertoires and Cas9 in healthy adults. Looking at the study overall: Multi-effector potency, cytotoxicity and lineage were assessed in SpCas9-reactive CD4 and CD8 T cells.

Turning to this clone: Its specificity is unknown.

Sequencing was performed with immunoSEQ multiplex PCR; in TCRdb, only in-frame clones are kept and a portion is missing. This table has around 15,000 clones, approximately 88% appearing once. Points from the study as a whole: Reportedly, SpCas9-reactive effector T cell proliferation and function were mitigated by SpCas9-reactive Tregs in vitro.

V lost 3 bases and J lost 8; bases outside the gene matches: 12. Germline CDR1 reads MGHDK; CDR2 reads SYGVNS. This CDR3 has 15 amino acids. This clonotype originated in a human donor in good health. Specimen: Tregs (CD4+, CD25+, CD127-, CD137-, CD154-) from PBMCs; culture status not recorded. The chain uses TRBV25-1 and TRBJ1-2, with 7 bases matching TRBD1. CDR3 in DNA: TGTGCCAGCAGTGATACTCCGACAGGGAAGGAGGGCTACACCTTC. Protein sequence: CASSDTPTGKEGYTF.